This T cell receptor beta chain is drawn from a study of blood T cell repertoires in COVID-19. Study-level information: The cDNA or gDNA used as material had been derived from T cells, B-cell-depleted T cells, or PBMCs.

The sample holds one count of this clone. CDR3 length equals 15 residues. TCRdb's copy holds only in-frame clones and misses some; the assay was immunoSEQ multiplex PCR. The sample shows over 40,000 clones, around 90% of them seen only once. Sample: peripheral blood. The chain combines TRBV21-1 with TRBJ1-6; the table's D call, TRBD1, has no DNA check behind it. TRBV21-1 is a pseudogene. The sequence was collected from a man in his sixties or seventies with active COVID-19. The CDR3 sequence is CASSKRQLDNSPLHF. In DNA form, the CDR3 reads TGTGCCAGCAGCAAACGACAGCTTGATAATTCACCCCTCCACTTT.